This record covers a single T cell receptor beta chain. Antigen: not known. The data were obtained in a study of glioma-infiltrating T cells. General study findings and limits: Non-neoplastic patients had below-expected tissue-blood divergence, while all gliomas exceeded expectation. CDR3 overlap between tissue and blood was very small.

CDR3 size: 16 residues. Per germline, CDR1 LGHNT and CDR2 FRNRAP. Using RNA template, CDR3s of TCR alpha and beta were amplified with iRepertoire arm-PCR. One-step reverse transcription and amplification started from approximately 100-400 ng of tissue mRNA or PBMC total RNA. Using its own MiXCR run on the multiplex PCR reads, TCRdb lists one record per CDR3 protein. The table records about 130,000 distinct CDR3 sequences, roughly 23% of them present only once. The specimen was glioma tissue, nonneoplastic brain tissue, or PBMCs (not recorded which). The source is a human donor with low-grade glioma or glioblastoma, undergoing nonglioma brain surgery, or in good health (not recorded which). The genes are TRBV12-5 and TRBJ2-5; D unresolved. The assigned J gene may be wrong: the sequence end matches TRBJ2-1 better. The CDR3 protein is CASGRPLRRRYNEQFF. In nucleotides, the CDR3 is TGTGCTAGTGGTCGCCCCTTGAGACGCCGCTACAATGAGCAGTTCTTC.